The T cell receptor beta chain under discussion was sequenced for a study of metastatic and nonmetastatic thyroid tumors. This CDR3 is 13 amino acids long. From germline, CDR1 is DFQATT and CDR2 SNEGSKA (reference sequence). With 4 bases removed from V and 2 bases from J, the gap between germline ends came to 11 bases. TCRdb reprocessed the PCR reads using MiXCR. The sample contains more than 10,000 clones, 20% to 25% of which appear only once. To note about this clone: Here the CDR3 omits its conserved ending phenylalanine or tryptophan, so a read error is the likely source.

Every patient underwent thyroid surgery untreated. Sequencing was performed on adjacent normal tissue. The V gene is TRBV20-1, the J gene TRBJ2-5; possible D gene TRBD1, 5 bases. This TCR derives from a female donor with papillary thyroid cancer or a benign thyroid nodule (not recorded which). Some clones in this sample may be carry-over from other donors' samples. CDR3 protein: CSAKGYAQETQYS. Written as DNA, the CDR3 is TGCAGTGCTAAGGGGTACGCTCAAGAGACCCAGTACTCC.